The 24 T cell receptor beta chains given below trace back to one sample, sequenced in a study of early T cells in non-severe SARS-CoV-2 infection. TCRdb used MiXCR to reprocess the 5' RACE reads, holding one entry per CDR3 protein. This repertoire shows fewer than 120,000 distinct CDR3 sequences, 10% to 15% found once; its top ten account for 3% to 4.5%. The specimen comprised whole blood, sampled at baseline. The source is an adult who was a healthcare worker with PCR-confirmed SARS-CoV-2 infection or an uninfected control (not recorded which).

J is TRBJ2-1 and V is TRBV29-1; D is uncertain. Germline V gene sequence: CDR1 SQVTM, CDR2 ANQGSEA. This CDR3 comprises 15 residues. V lost 8 bases and J lost 0, with 17 bases in between. In nucleotides, the CDR3 is TGCAGCCCCGTGGGCACAGCTAGCTCCTACAATGAGCAGTTCTTC. Translating gives CSPVGTASSYNEQFF.

This rearrangement joins TRBV9 to TRBJ2-3; 11 nucleotides agree with TRBD2. Germline CDR1 and CDR2: SGDLS and YYNGEE. This CDR3 contains 15 residues. The V and J ends lost 5 bases and 5 bases, in that order; junction bases with no gene match: 7. The CDR3 is CASSSSSGGVDTQYF. The CDR3 nucleotides are TGTGCCAGCAGTTCGAGTAGCGGGGGGGTAGATACGCAGTATTTT. The full variable domain, with the rest looked up from reference TRBV9 and TRBJ2-3, is DSGVTQTPKHLITATGQRVTLRCSPRSGDLSVYWYQQSLDQGLQFLIQYYNGEERAKGNILERFSAQQFPDLHSELNLSSLELGDSALYFCASSSSSGGVDTQYFGPGTRLTVL.

This clonotype appeared many times. The rearrangement uses TRBV6-6 and TRBJ1-1, with D unresolved. Deletions cut 6 bases from V and 4 bases from J, with 9 bases between. Germline CDR1 and CDR2: MNHNY and SVGAGI (reference sequence). CDR3 length equals 12 residues. This CDR3 is CASSPLGTEAFF. As DNA, the CDR3 is TGTGCCAGCAGCCCGCTCGGCACTGAAGCTTTCTTT.

The rearrangement links TRBV7-7 to TRBJ2-3; 8 positions match TRBD2. The CDR3 length is 13 residues. Germline CDR1 is SSHAT and CDR2 is FNYEAQ (reference sequence). V was clipped by 5 bases and J by 9 bases; unmatched bases: 7. CDR3 nucleotide sequence: TGTGCCAGCAGCAAAGCGGGCGGGGGGACGCAGTATTTT. This codes for CASSKAGGGTQYF.

This clonotype was counted many times. The chain is built from TRBV7-2 and TRBJ1-5; D is unresolved. Trimming removed 4 bases from V and 1 base from J, with 8 bases in between. This CDR3 is 14 amino acids long. The germline gives CDR1 SGHTA, CDR2 FQGNSA. CDR3 in DNA: TGTGCCAGCAGCTCTCCTAGCAGCAATCAGCCCCAGCATTTT. Translating it yields CASSSPSSNQPQHF.

This clonotype was seen a handful of times. In DNA, the CDR3 is TGTGCCTGGAGTGTGGGGGGGCCGACGAATGGCTACACCTTC. Translation gives CAWSVGGPTNGYTF. The gene calls are TRBV30 and TRBJ1-2; a weak D match, TRBD1 (6 bases). From germline, CDR1 is GTSNPN and CDR2 SVGIG (reference sequence). The CDR3 is made up of 14 amino acids. V shed 0 bases and J shed 6 bases, with 14 bases lying between them.

The CDR3 region is CASSLERGTDTQYF. In nucleotides, the CDR3 is TGCGCCAGCAGCTTGGAGCGGGGAACAGATACGCAGTATTTT. V gene TRBV5-1 combines with J gene TRBJ2-3; 7 nucleotides agree with TRBD2. The CDR3 sequence is 14 residues long. With 0 bases clipped from V and 3 bases from J, the junction kept 1 base outside the gene matches. CDR1 is SGHRS, CDR2 YFSETQ, per germline.

This clonotype was seen repeatedly, ten times or more. CDR3 sequence: CSARGVLYEQYF. CDR3 DNA: TGCAGTGCTAGAGGGGTATTATACGAGCAGTACTTC. J is TRBJ2-7 and V is TRBV20-1; D is ambiguous. CDR1 and CDR2 (germline): DFQATT, SNEGSKA (reference sequence). The CDR3 sequence is 12 residues long. The germline V and J ends were trimmed by 1 base and 4 bases, with 8 bases remaining between them.

The rearrangement links TRBV20-1 to TRBJ2-2, with D possibly matching TRBD2 (6 bases). Germline CDR1 DFQATT, CDR2 SNEGSKA (reference sequence). Trimming cost V 6 bases and J 5 bases, with 16 bases left between them. The CDR3 is made up of 14 amino acids. As DNA, the CDR3 is TGCAGTGCAAGGAGGGAGTGGGGTACCGGGGAGCTGTTTTTT. Its translation: CSARREWGTGELFF.

This clonotype has at least ten counts. The chain combines TRBV5-5 with TRBJ2-3; 8 nucleotides agree with TRBD2. Germline lookup yields CDR1 SGHKS and CDR2 YYEKEE (reference sequence). Trimming at V came to 6 bases and at J to 3 bases, leaving 6 bases not matched to a gene. The CDR3 contains 14 residues. CDR3 amino acids: CASIPRLATDTQYF. The CDR3 DNA sequence: TGTGCCAGCATACCAAGACTAGCGACAGATACGCAGTATTTT.

The rearrangement joins TRBV6-2 or TRBV6-3 to TRBJ2-1; 12 positions agree with TRBD2. The V segment lost 8 bases and the J segment 8 bases; nucleotides outside the gene matches: 4. This CDR3 spans 13 amino acids. Germline V CDR1 and CDR2: MNHEY, SVGEGT. CDR3 nucleotides: TGTGCCAGCTGCCTAGCGGGGGGGCATGAGCAGTTCTTC. It is translated as CASCLAGGHEQFF.

In its sample, this clonotype was seen once. The genes are TRBV18 and TRBJ1-4; D is unresolved. The CDR3 covers 15 residues. Trimming took off 1 base at V and 2 bases at J, with 8 bases between the two ends. Germline lookup yields CDR1 KGHSH and CDR2 LQKENI. The CDR3 nucleotides are TGTGCCAGCTCACCACGCGTCAAGACTAATGAAAAACTGTTTTTT. Protein: CASSPRVKTNEKLFF.

This clonotype was counted ten times or more. The chain joins TRBV2 to TRBJ2-1, with TRBD2 matching over 11 bases. The CDR3 length is 14 residues. CDR1 and CDR2 (germline): SNHLY, FYNNEI. V shed 7 bases and J 7 bases; nucleotides not matched to a gene: 6. The DNA for the CDR3 is TGTGCCAGCACTACTAGCGGGAGAGAGAATGAGCAGTTCTTC. It specifies CASTTSGRENEQFF.

The gene calls are TRBV30 and TRBJ1-2; D remains unclear. The length of the CDR3 is 13 residues. Germline CDR1 is GTSNPN and CDR2 is SVGIG (reference sequence). Between the trimmed V and J ends, which lost 4 bases and 2 bases, there was a span of 11 bases. The CDR3 loop reads CAWNREWNYGYTF. The CDR3 bases are TGTGCCTGGAACCGCGAGTGGAACTATGGCTACACCTTC.

V and J are TRBV11-2 and TRBJ2-1; the D gene is possibly TRBD1 (5 bases). The CDR3 extends over 14 amino acids. Germline CDR1 and CDR2: SGHAT and FQNNGV. V was trimmed by 3 bases and J by 2 bases, leaving 8 bases between them. This CDR3 reads CASSLGRAYNEQFF. The CDR3 coding sequence is TGTGCCAGCAGCTTGGGCAGGGCCTACAATGAGCAGTTCTTC.

The chain couples TRBV11-2 to TRBJ2-2; 7 bases match TRBD1. Trimming took 5 bases from V and 1 from J; bases not matched to a gene: 10. Germline CDR1 reads SGHAT; CDR2 reads FQNNGV. CDR3 length: 17 residues. For the CDR3, the DNA is TGTGCCAGCAGCCCAAGAATCGGGACAGAGAACACCGGGGAGCTGTTTTTT. Amino acid sequence: CASSPRIGTENTGELFF.

The V call is TRBV12-3 or TRBV12-4, the J call TRBJ1-1, with TRBD1 as a possible D gene (5 bases). This CDR3 contains 13 residues. V was clipped by 6 bases and J by 3 bases, with 11 bases between them. The CDR3 loop is CASSLRGYTEAFF. CDR3 sequence (DNA): TGTGCCAGCAGCTTAAGGGGATACACTGAAGCTTTCTTT.

This chain connects TRBV29-1 to TRBJ2-3, with 8 bases fitting TRBD1. The ends lost 7 bases at V and 1 base at J; junction bases unmatched: 4. CDR1 and CDR2 from the germline V gene are SQVTM and ANQGSEA. The CDR3 covers 13 residues. The CDR3 DNA reads TGCAGCGCGCAGGGGGCAGGCACAGATACGCAGTATTTT. Its translation is CSAQGAGTDTQYF.

This clonotype came up once. This may come from a read error, since a much larger clone is one base off. This chain links TRBV7-9 with TRBJ2-5; 8 bases line up with TRBD1. J was trimmed by 4 bases and V by 5 bases; bases with no gene match: 6. Germline CDR1 reads SEHNR; CDR2 reads FQNEAQ (reference sequence). The CDR3 is 14 residues long. The CDR3 loop reads CASSPPDRGETQYF. The DNA of the CDR3 is TGTGCCAGCAGCCCCCCTGACAGGGGAGAGACCCAGTACTTC.

The rearrangement links TRBV2 to TRBJ2-5; D ambiguous. The length of the CDR3 is 14 residues. Looked up from germline, CDR1 is SNHLY and CDR2 is FYNNEI. V was clipped by 2 bases and J by 5 bases, with 12 bases between them. In DNA form, the CDR3 reads TGTGCCAGCAGTGAACATAGGACGGCTGAGACCCAGTACTTC. Residues: CASSEHRTAETQYF.

This clonotype was picked up a small number of times. The rearrangement uses TRBV29-1 and TRBJ2-7; 9 nucleotides match TRBD2. This CDR3 is 14 amino acids long. Germline V gene lookup returns CDR1 SQVTM and CDR2 ANQGSEA. V shed 7 bases and J 4 bases; nucleotides not matched to a gene: 11. The CDR3 DNA is TGCAGCGCCCAACAGACTAGCGGCGTATACGAGCAGTACTTC. It encodes CSAQQTSGVYEQYF.

This clonotype was detected many times. V is TRBV11-2 and J is TRBJ1-2; 7 bases agree with TRBD1. J gave up 0 bases and V 5 bases, and 12 bases lay outside the gene matches. Per the germline V gene, CDR1 is SGHAT and CDR2 is FQNNGV. This CDR3 has 17 residues. The CDR3 bases are TGTGCCAGCAGCCGCGAACCGGGACAGCCTACTAACTATGGCTACACCTTC. Its translation: CASSREPGQPTNYGYTF.

This clonotype was seen more than once but under ten times. The CDR3 here is CASSFLSGPTYEQYF. The CDR3 coding sequence is TGCGCCAGCAGCTTCTTGTCAGGGCCAACCTACGAGCAGTACTTC. The chain has TRBV5-1 and TRBJ2-7, with TRBD1 as a possible D gene (5 bases). V was shortened by 2 bases and J by 2 bases, with 14 bases between the two germline ends. Germline lookup yields CDR1 SGHRS and CDR2 YFSETQ. The length of the CDR3 is 15 residues.

This chain connects TRBV27 to TRBJ2-7; the match to TRBD1 covers 10 bases. The CDR3 extends over 15 amino acids. Per germline, CDR1 MNHEY and CDR2 SMNVEV (reference sequence). With 3 bases clipped from V and 3 bases from J, the junction kept 5 bases outside the gene matches. The DNA of the CDR3 is TGTGCCAGCAGTTTCCCGGGACAGGGGCGCTACGAGCAGTACTTC. This sequence encodes CASSFPGQGRYEQYF.